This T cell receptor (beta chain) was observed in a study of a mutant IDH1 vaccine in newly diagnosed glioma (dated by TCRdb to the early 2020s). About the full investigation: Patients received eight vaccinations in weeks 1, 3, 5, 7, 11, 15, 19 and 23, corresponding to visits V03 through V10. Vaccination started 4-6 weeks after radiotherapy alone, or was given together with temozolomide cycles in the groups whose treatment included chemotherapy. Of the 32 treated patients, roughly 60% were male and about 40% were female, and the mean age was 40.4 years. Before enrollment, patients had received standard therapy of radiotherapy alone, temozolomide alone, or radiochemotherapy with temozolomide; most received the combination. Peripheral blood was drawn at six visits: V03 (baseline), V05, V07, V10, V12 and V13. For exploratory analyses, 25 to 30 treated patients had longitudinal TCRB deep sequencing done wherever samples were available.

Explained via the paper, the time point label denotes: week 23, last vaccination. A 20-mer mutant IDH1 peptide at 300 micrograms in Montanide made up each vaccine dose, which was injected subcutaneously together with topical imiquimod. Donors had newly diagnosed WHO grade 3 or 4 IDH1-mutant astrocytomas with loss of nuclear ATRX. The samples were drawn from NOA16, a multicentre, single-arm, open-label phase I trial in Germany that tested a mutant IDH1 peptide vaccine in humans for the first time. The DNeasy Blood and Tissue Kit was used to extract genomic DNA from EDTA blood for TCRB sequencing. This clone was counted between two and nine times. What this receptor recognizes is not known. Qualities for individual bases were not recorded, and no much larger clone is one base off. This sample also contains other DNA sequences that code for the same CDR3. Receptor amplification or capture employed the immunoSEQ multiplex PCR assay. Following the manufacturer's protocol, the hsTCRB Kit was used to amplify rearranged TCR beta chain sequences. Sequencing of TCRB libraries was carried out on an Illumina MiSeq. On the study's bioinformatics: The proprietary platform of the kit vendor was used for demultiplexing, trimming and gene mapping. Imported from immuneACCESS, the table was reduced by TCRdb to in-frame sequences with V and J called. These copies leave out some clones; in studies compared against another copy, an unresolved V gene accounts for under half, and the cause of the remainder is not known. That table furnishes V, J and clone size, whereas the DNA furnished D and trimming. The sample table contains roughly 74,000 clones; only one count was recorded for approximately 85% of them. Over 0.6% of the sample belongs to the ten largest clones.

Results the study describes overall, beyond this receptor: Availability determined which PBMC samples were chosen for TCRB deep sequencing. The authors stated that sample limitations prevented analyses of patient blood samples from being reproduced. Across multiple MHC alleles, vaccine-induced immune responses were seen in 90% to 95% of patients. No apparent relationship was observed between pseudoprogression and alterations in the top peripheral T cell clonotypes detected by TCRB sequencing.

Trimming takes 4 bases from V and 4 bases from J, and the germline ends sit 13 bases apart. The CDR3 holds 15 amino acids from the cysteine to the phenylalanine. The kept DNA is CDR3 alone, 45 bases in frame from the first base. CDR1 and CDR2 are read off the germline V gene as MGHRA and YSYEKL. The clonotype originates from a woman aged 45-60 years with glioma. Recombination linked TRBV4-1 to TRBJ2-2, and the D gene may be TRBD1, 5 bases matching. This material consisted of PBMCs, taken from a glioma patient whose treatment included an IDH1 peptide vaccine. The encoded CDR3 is CASSLLQDTTGELFF. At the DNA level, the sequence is TGCGCCAGCAGCCTTTTACAGGACACCACCGGGGAGCTGTTTTTT.